This T cell receptor (beta chain) comes out of a study of type 1 regulatory T cells. Study in general: T-allo10 is a Tr1-enriched, alloantigen-specific CD4 T cell product made in vitro.

In its sample, this clonotype was seen many times. MiXCR, run by TCRdb on the reads, gives a single entry per CDR3 protein. This repertoire shows about 19,000 distinct CDR3 sequences, 9.5% to 13% found once; its top ten account for 2.8%. The CDR3 is 12 residues long. Germline lookup yields CDR1 SGHVS and CDR2 FQNEAQ. The V gene lost 5 bases and the J gene lost 4 bases, with 8 bases spanning the gap. V gene TRBV7-8 combines with J gene TRBJ2-5, with D tentatively TRBD1 (6 bases). The source of this sequence is a human donor in good health. Sequenced input: CD4+ T cells, either the whole sample or a sorted fraction (not recorded which). CDR3 coding DNA: TGTGCCAGCAGCAGAGGGGGAGAGACCCAGTACTTC. This gives the protein CASSRGGETQYF.